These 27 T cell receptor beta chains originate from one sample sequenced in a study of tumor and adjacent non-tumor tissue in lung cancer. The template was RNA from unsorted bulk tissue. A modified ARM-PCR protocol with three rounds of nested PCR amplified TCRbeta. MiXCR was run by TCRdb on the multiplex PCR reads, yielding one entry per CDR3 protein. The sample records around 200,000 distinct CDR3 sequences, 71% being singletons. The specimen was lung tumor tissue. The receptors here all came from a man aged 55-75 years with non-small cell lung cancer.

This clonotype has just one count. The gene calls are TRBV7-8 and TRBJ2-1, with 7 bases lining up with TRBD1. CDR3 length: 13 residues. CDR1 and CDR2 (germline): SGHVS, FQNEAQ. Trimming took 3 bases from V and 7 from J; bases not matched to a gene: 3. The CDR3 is CASSFFRGNEQFF. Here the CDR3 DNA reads TGTGCCAGCAGCTTCTTCAGGGGGAATGAGCAGTTCTTC.

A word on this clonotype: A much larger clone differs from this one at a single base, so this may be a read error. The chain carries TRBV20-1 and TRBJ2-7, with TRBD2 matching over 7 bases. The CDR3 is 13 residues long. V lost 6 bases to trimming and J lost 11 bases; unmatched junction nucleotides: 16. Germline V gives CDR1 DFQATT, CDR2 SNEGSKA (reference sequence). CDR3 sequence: CSARDVGRAKEYF. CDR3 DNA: TGCAGTGCCCGGGATGTTGGGAGGGCCAAGGAGTACTTC.

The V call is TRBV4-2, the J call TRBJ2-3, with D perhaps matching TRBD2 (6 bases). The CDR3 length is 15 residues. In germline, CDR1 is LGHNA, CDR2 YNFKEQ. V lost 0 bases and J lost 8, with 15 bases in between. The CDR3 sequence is CASSQEGRDGGTQYF. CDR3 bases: TGTGCCAGCAGCCAAGAAGGACGGGACGGGGGTACGCAGTATTTT.

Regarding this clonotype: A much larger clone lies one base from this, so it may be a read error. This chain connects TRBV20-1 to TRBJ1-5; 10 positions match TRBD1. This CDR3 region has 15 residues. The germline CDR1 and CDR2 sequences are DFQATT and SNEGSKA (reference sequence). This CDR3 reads CNARRQGAGNQPQHF. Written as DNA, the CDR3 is TGCAATGCTAGAAGACAGGGGGCAGGCAATCAGCCCCAGCATTTT.

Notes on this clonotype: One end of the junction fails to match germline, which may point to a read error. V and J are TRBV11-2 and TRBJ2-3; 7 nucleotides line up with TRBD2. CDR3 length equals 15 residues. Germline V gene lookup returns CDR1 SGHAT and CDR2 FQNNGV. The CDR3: CASSLLLAVADTKYF. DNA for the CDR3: TGTGCCAGCAGCCTTCTCCTAGCGGTTGCAGATACGAAGTATTTT.

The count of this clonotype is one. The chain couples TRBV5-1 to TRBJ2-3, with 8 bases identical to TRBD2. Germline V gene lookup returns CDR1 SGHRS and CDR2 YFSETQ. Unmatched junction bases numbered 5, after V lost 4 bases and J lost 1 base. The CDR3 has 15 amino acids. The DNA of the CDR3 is TGCGCCAGCAGCGTTACTAGCGGACGCACAGATACGCAGTATTTT. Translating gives CASSVTSGRTDTQYF.

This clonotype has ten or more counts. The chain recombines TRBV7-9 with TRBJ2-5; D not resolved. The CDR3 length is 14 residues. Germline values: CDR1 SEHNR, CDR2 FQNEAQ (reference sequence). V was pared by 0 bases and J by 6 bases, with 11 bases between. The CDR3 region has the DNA TGTGCCAGCAGCTTAGCGACGGGTTTCAAGACCCAGTACTTC. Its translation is CASSLATGFKTQYF.

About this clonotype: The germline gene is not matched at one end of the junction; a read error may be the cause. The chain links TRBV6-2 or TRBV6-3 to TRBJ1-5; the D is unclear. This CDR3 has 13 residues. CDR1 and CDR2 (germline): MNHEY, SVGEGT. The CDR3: CASINDRLRPKHF. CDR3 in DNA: TGTGCCAGCATCAACGACCGTTTGAGGCCCAAGCATTTT.

CDR3 sequence reads: CANSLVGRCTEAFF. The CDR3 nucleotides are TGTGCAAACAGCTTAGTCGGGAGGTGCACTGAAGCTTTCTTT. J is TRBJ1-1 and V is TRBV11-2; D unresolved. The CDR3 runs 14 residues. In germline, CDR1 is SGHAT, CDR2 FQNNGV. Drawing the rest from reference TRBV11-2 and TRBJ1-1, the complete variable domain is EAGVAQSPRYKIIEKRQSVAFWCNPISGHATLYWYQQILGQGPKLLIQFQNNGVVDDSQLPKDRFSAERLKGVDSTLKIQPAKLEDSAVYLCANSLVGRCTEAFFGQGTRLTVV.

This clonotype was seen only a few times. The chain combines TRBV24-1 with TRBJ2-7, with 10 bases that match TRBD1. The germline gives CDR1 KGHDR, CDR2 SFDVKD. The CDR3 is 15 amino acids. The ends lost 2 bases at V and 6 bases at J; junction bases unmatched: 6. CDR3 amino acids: CATSDYRQGAGEQYF. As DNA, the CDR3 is TGTGCCACCAGTGATTATCGACAGGGGGCCGGCGAGCAGTACTTC.

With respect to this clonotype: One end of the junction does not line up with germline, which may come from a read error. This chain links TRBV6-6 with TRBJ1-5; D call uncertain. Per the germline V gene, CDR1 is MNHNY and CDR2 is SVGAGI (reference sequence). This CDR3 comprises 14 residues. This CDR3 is CASNYVRVGQPQHF. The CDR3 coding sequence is TGTGCCAGCAATTACGTGAGGGTGGGTCAGCCCCAGCATTTT.

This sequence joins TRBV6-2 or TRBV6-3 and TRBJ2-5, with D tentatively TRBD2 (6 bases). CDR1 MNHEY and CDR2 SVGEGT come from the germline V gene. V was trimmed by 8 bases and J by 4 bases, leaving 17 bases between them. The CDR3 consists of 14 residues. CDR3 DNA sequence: TGTGCCAGCCGGGACTCACACTGGGTAGAGACCCAGTACTTC. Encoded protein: CASRDSHWVETQYF.

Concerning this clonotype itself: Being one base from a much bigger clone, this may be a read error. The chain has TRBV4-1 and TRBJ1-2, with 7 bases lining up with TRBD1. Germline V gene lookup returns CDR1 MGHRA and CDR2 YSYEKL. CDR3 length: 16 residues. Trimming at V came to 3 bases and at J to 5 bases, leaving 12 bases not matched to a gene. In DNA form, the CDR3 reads TGCGCCAGCAGCCATTCACAGGGGTCTTGGTGGTATGGCTACACCTTC. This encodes CASSHSQGSWWYGYTF.

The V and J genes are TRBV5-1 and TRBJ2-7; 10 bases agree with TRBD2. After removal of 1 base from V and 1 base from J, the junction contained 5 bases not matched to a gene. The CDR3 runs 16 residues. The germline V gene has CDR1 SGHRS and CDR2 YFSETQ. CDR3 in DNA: TGCGCCAGCAGCTTGACTAGCGGGGATTCATCCTACGAGCAGTACTTC. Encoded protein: CASSLTSGDSSYEQYF.

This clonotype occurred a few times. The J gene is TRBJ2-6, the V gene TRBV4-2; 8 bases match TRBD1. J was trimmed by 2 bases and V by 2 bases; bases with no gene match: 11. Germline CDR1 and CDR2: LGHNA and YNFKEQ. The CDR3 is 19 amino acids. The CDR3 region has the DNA TGTGCCAGCAGCCAATTTACCGGGACAGGAAAGGCTGGGGCCAACGTCCTGACTTTC. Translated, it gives CASSQFTGTGKAGANVLTF.

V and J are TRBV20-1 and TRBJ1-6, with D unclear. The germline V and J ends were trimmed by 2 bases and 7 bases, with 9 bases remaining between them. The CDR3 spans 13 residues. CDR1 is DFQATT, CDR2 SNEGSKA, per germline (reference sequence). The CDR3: CSARFMGNSPLHF. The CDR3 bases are TGCAGTGCTAGATTCATGGGCAATTCACCCCTCCACTTT.

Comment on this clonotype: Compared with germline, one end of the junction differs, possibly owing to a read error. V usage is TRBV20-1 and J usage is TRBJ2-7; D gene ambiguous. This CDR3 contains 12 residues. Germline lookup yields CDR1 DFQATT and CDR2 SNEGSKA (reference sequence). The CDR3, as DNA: TGCAGTGCTCAAGGGTTCTCCTACGAACAGAACTTC. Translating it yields CSAQGFSYEQNF.

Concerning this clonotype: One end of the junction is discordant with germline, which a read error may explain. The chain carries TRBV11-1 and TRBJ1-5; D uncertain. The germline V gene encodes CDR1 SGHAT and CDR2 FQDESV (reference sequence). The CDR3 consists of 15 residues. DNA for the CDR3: TGTGCCGGCAGCCCTGATGGTCGTAGCAATCAGCCCCAGCATTTT. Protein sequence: CAGSPDGRSNQPQHF.

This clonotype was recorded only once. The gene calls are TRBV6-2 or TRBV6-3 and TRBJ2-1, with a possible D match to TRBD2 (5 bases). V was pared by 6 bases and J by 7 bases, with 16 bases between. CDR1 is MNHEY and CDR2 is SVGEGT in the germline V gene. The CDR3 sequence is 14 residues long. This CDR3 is CASRHEGPSNEQFF. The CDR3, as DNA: TGTGCCAGCAGACATGAGGGCCCGTCAAATGAGCAGTTCTTC.

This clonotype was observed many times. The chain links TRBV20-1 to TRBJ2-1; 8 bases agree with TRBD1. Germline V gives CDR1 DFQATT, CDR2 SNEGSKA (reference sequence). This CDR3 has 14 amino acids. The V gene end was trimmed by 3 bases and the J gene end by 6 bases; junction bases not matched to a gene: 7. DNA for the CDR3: TGCAGTGCTAGTTCTATAACAGGGGGCAATGAGCAGTTCTTC. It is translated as CSASSITGGNEQFF.

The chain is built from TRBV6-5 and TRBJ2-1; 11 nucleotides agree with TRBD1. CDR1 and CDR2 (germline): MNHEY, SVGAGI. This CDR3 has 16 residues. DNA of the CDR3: TGTGTCAGTAGTTACGGGGTGGGACAGGGGGTTAATGAGCAGTTCTTC. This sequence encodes CVSSYGVGQGVNEQFF.

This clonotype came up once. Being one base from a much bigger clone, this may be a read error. CDR3 amino acids: CSTRDPTSGGYEQYF. The CDR3 DNA reads TGCAGTACTAGAGATCCGACTAGCGGAGGCTACGAGCAGTACTTC. The J gene is TRBJ2-7, the V gene TRBV20-1; 9 nucleotides match TRBD2. The CDR3 runs 15 residues. Germline loops: CDR1 DFQATT, CDR2 SNEGSKA (reference sequence).

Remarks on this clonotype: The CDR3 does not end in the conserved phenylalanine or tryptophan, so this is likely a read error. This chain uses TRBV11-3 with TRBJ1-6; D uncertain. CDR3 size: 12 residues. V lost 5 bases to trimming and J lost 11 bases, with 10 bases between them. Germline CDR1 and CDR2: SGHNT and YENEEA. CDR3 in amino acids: CASSDGYPPLHI. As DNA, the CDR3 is TGTGCCAGCAGCGACGGATATCCACCCCTCCACATC.

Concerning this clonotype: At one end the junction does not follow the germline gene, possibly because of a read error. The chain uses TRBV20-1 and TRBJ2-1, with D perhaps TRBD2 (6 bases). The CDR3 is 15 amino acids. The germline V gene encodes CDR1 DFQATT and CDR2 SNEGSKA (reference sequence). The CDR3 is CSGRIASVTVGEQFF. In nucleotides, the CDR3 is TGCAGTGGTAGAATCGCTAGCGTGACCGTAGGTGAGCAGTTCTTC.

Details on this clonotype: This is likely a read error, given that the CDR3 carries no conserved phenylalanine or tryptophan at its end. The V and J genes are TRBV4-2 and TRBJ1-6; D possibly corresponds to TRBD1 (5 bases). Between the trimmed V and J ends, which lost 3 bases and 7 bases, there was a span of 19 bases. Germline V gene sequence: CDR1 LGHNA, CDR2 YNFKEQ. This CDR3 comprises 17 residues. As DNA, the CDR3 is TGTGCCAGCAGCCACATGGCGGGGGAGGTAGAAAATTCACCCCTCCACGTT. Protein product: CASSHMAGEVENSPLHV.

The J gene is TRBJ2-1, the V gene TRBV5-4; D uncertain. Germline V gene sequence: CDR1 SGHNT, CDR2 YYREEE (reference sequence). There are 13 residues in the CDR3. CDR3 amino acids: CVSSLGSYNEQFF. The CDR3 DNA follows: TGTGTCAGTAGCTTAGGCTCCTACAATGAGCAGTTCTTC.

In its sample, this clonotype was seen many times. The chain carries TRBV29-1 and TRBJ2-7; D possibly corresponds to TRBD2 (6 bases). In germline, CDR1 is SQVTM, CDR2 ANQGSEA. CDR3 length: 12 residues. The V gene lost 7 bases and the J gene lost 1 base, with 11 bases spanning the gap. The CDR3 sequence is CSAAEGSYEQYF. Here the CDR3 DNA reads TGCAGCGCCGCGGAGGGTTCCTACGAGCAGTACTTC.